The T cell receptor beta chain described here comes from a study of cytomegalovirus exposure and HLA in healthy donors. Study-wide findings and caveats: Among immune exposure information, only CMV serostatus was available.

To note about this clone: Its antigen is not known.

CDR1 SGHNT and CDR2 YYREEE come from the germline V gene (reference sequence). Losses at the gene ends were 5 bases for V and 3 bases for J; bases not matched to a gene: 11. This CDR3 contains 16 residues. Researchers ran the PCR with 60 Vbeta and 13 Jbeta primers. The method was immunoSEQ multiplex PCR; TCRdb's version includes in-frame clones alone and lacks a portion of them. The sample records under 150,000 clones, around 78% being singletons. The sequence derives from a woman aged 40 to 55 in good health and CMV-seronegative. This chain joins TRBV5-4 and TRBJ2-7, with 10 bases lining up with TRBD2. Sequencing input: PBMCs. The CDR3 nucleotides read TGTGCCAGCAGTCGACCCCCAGCGGGAGGGCACTACGAGCAGTACTTC. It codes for CASSRPPAGGHYEQYF. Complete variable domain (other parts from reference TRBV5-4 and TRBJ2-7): ETGVTQSPTHLIKTRGQQVTLRCSSQSGHNTVSWYQQALGQGPQFIFQYYREEENGRGNFPPRFSGLQFPNYSSELNVNALELDDSALYLCASSRPPAGGHYEQYFGPGTRLTVT.